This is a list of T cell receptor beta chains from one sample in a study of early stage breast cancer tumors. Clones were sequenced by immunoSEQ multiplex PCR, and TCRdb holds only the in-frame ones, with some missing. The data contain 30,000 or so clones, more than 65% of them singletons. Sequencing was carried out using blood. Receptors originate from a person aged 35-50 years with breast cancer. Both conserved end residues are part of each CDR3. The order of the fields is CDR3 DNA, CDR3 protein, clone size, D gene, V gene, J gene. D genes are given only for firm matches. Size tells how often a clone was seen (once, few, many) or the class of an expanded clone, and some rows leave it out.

cdr3_nt: TGTGCCAGCAGTGAAGTTGTTGTTGGAGCGGGAGACACCGGGGAGCTGTTTTTT
cdr3_aa: CASSEVVVGAGDTGELFF
clone_size: -
d_call: TRBD2
v_call: TRBV6-1
j_call: TRBJ2-2

cdr3_nt: TGTGCCAGCAGCCGACCGGGACTAGCCGCCTACAATGAGCAGTTCTTC
cdr3_aa: CASSRPGLAAYNEQFF
clone_size: -
d_call: TRBD2
v_call: TRBV6-9
j_call: TRBJ2-1

cdr3_nt: TGTGCCAGCAGCCTCAGACAGGGTCTTCGTGGCTACACCTTC
cdr3_aa: CASSLRQGLRGYTF
clone_size: medium-sized
d_call: TRBD1
v_call: TRBV28
j_call: TRBJ1-2

cdr3_nt: TGCAGCGTTGATCCGGATGGGGGCGAGACCCAGTACTTC
cdr3_aa: CSVDPDGGETQYF
clone_size: -
d_call: -
v_call: TRBV29-1
j_call: TRBJ2-5

cdr3_nt: TGTGCCAGCAGCCTCCCCAGCGGGGCAACTAATGAAAAACTGTTTTTT
cdr3_aa: CASSLPSGATNEKLFF
clone_size: -
d_call: -
v_call: TRBV11-3
j_call: TRBJ1-4

cdr3_nt: TGTGCCAGCAGCCCCCATCTACGGGGCTCGGTCGCAGATACGCAGTATTTT
cdr3_aa: CASSPHLRGSVADTQYF
clone_size: -
d_call: -
v_call: TRBV7-2
j_call: TRBJ2-3

cdr3_nt: TGTGCCAGCTCACCACAGGTATCGGGGCTAGCTGTGGGCCAGCAGTTCTTC
cdr3_aa: CASSPQVSGLAVGQQFF
clone_size: -
d_call: -
v_call: TRBV18
j_call: TRBJ2-1

cdr3_nt: TGTGCCATCAGTGAGTCCCCGGGAGGAAGTTTAGGGACCCAGTACTTC
cdr3_aa: CAISESPGGSLGTQYF
clone_size: -
d_call: TRBD2
v_call: TRBV10-3
j_call: TRBJ2-5

cdr3_nt: TGCGCCAGCAGTCCGACCGGGACTCCTTACGAGCAGTACTTC
cdr3_aa: CASSPTGTPYEQYF
clone_size: -
d_call: -
v_call: TRBV5-1
j_call: TRBJ2-7

cdr3_nt: TGCGCCAGCAGCCAAGACGTGGGTGGGAGGACCCCTCCCTATCCGCAGTATTTT
cdr3_aa: CASSQDVGGRTPPYPQYF
clone_size: -
d_call: -
v_call: TRBV4-3
j_call: TRBJ2-3

cdr3_nt: TGTGCCAGCTCACCGGGCAGGGTTGGCTACACCTTC
cdr3_aa: CASSPGRVGYTF
clone_size: -
d_call: -
v_call: TRBV18
j_call: TRBJ1-2

cdr3_nt: TGTGCCAGCTCCCCGGGACGAGAGTACGAGCAGTACTTC
cdr3_aa: CASSPGREYEQYF
clone_size: -
d_call: -
v_call: TRBV18
j_call: TRBJ2-7

cdr3_nt: TGTGCCAGCAGTACCGACAGGGGCTCTGAAGCTTTCTTT
cdr3_aa: CASSTDRGSEAFF
clone_size: -
d_call: TRBD1
v_call: TRBV2
j_call: TRBJ1-1

cdr3_nt: TGTGCCTGGAGTGTCTCGGACAGCCTTAATCAGCCCCAGCATTTT
cdr3_aa: CAWSVSDSLNQPQHF
clone_size: -
d_call: -
v_call: TRBV30
j_call: TRBJ1-5

cdr3_nt: TGCGCCAGCAGCCCAAAGACAGGGGGCAGTTACACTGAAGCTTTCTTT
cdr3_aa: CASSPKTGGSYTEAFF
clone_size: -
d_call: TRBD1
v_call: TRBV5-1
j_call: TRBJ1-1

cdr3_nt: TGTGCCAGCCGCCGGGAAGGAACCAACTATGGCTACACCTTC
cdr3_aa: CASRREGTNYGYTF
clone_size: medium-sized
d_call: -
v_call: TRBV2
j_call: TRBJ1-2

cdr3_nt: TGTGCCAGCAGCGCAGGGGCTTTGGGTACGCAGTATTTT
cdr3_aa: CASSAGALGTQYF
clone_size: -
d_call: -
v_call: TRBV7-3
j_call: TRBJ2-3

cdr3_nt: TGTGCCAGTGGGCCCCTTGACCAGCCCCAGCATTTT
cdr3_aa: CASGPLDQPQHF
clone_size: few
d_call: -
v_call: TRBV19
j_call: TRBJ1-5

cdr3_nt: TGTGCCTGGAGTCTGGGACTGGCGGGGAACACAGATACGCAGTATTTT
cdr3_aa: CAWSLGLAGNTDTQYF
clone_size: -
d_call: -
v_call: TRBV30
j_call: TRBJ2-3

cdr3_nt: TGTGCCAGCAGCCCTGACAGGGTGAATACGCAGTATTTT
cdr3_aa: CASSPDRVNTQYF
clone_size: -
d_call: TRBD1
v_call: TRBV7-2
j_call: TRBJ2-3

cdr3_nt: TGTGCCAGCAGCTTATCGACGGTCCCCGGAAACACCATATATTTT
cdr3_aa: CASSLSTVPGNTIYF
clone_size: -
d_call: -
v_call: TRBV7-2
j_call: TRBJ1-3

cdr3_nt: TGTGCCAGCGGCGAACCGGGACAAACAAGCAATCAGCCCCAGCATTTT
cdr3_aa: CASGEPGQTSNQPQHF
clone_size: -
d_call: -
v_call: TRBV7-8
j_call: TRBJ1-5

cdr3_nt: TGTGCCCGACAACTTAGTGGAGTAGCTGAAGCTTTCTTT
cdr3_aa: CARQLSGVAEAFF
clone_size: few
d_call: -
v_call: TRBV30
j_call: TRBJ1-1

cdr3_nt: TGCGCCAGCAGCTGGGCAGGGGGGGACAATGAGCAGTTCTTC
cdr3_aa: CASSWAGGDNEQFF
clone_size: -
d_call: -
v_call: TRBV5-1
j_call: TRBJ2-1

cdr3_nt: TGTGCCAGCAGCTTGGGAAATGAGCAGTTCTTC
cdr3_aa: CASSLGNEQFF
clone_size: few
d_call: -
v_call: TRBV5-4
j_call: TRBJ2-1

cdr3_nt: TGCGCCAGCAGCTACGAGACAGCGACCTACGAGCAGTACTTC
cdr3_aa: CASSYETATYEQYF
clone_size: -
d_call: -
v_call: TRBV5-1
j_call: TRBJ2-7

cdr3_nt: TGTGCCTGGAGTGGAGCGGGAAGGGTCCCGCAGTATTTT
cdr3_aa: CAWSGAGRVPQYF
clone_size: -
d_call: TRBD2
v_call: TRBV30
j_call: TRBJ2-3

cdr3_nt: TGTGCCAGCAGGGCCAGGGTAGGACAAGAGACCCAGTACTTC
cdr3_aa: CASRARVGQETQYF
clone_size: -
d_call: -
v_call: TRBV2
j_call: TRBJ2-5

cdr3_nt: TGTGCCATCGCCGGGACTAGCGGGATCTACGAGCAGTACTTC
cdr3_aa: CAIAGTSGIYEQYF
clone_size: -
d_call: TRBD2
v_call: TRBV10-3
j_call: TRBJ2-7

cdr3_nt: TGCGCCAGCAGCACAGGGACTAGCGCGCAGTATTTT
cdr3_aa: CASSTGTSAQYF
clone_size: -
d_call: TRBD2
v_call: TRBV5-1
j_call: TRBJ2-3

cdr3_nt: TGTGCCAGCAGCCGGTCCAGGAACTACGAGCAGTACTTC
cdr3_aa: CASSRSRNYEQYF
clone_size: -
d_call: -
v_call: TRBV7-2
j_call: TRBJ2-7

cdr3_nt: TGTGCCAGCAGATCTAGCGGGAGGGCCTGGGAGCAGTACTTC
cdr3_aa: CASRSSGRAWEQYF
clone_size: -
d_call: TRBD2
v_call: TRBV2
j_call: TRBJ2-7

cdr3_nt: TGTGCCAGCTCACCGGGGTTTCAGGAGACCCAGTACTTC
cdr3_aa: CASSPGFQETQYF
clone_size: -
d_call: -
v_call: TRBV18
j_call: TRBJ2-5